This TCR beta chain was profiled in a study of blood T cell repertoires in COVID-19. Study-level background: The samples span acute and convalescent COVID-19 from the United States, Italy and Spain. PBMCs, B-cell-depleted T cells, or T cells provided the cDNA or gDNA that made up the material.

The CDR3 is 17 residues long. J lost 11 bases, V lost 6 bases, and 16 bases had no gene match. Germline loops: CDR1 LGHDT, CDR2 YNNKEL (reference sequence). Authors' processing steps: Nucleated cell number was recorded as an estimate derived from reference gene primer amplification. Using immunoSEQ multiplex PCR, the repertoire was profiled, and TCRdb retains in-frame clones only, with some absent. Clone size and the V and J calls come from that table; the DNA yielded D and trimming. The sample yields about 39,000 clones, just under 95% seen once. The origin of this receptor is a human donor with active COVID-19. The donor label of this sample is uncertain. Sequenced material: peripheral blood. The chain recombines TRBV3-1 (or the pseudogene TRBV3-2) with TRBJ1-6; 10 positions match TRBD1. Here the CDR3 reads CASSQPGRTGGFTPLHF. Here the CDR3 DNA reads TGTGCCAGCAGTCAACCCGGTCGGACAGGGGGATTTACACCCCTCCACTTT.